The rows below give T cell receptor beta chains drawn from one sample of a study of OX40 agonist ivuxolimab in advanced cancers. The protocol was immunoSEQ multiplex PCR, while the TCRdb copy is restricted to in-frame clones and leaves out a portion. The sample consists of under 40,000 clones, approximately 89% of them appearing once. The starting material was CD4+ or CD8+ T cells sorted from blood, obtained in a trial of the OX40 agonist ivuxolimab. These receptors originate from an adult with an advanced solid tumor such as melanoma, head and neck, liver or kidney cancer. Each CDR3 is given with its conserved first and last residue. Each record gives: V gene, CDR3 length, J gene, clone size, D gene, CDR3 DNA, CDR3 protein. A D gene is named only where the DNA matches it firmly. A row's size may be missing; if present it is once, few, many or a size class.

TRBV27	14	TRBJ2-7	.	.	TGTGCCAGCAGTTTAGCGGGAAGGAACTACGAGCAGTACTTC	CASSLAGRNYEQYF
TRBV27	15	TRBJ2-5	few	.	TGTGCCAGCAGCCCCGAAATGGGGGGCCAAGAGACCCAGTACTTC	CASSPEMGGQETQYF
TRBV11-2	14	TRBJ1-1	.	.	TGTGCCAGCAGCTCCTGGATTCAGGGAAATGAAGCTTTCTTT	CASSSWIQGNEAFF
TRBV4-2	12	TRBJ2-2	.	.	TGTGCCAGCAGCCAGGTTACCGGGGAGCTGTTTTTT	CASSQVTGELFF
TRBV28	14	TRBJ2-7	.	.	TGTGCCAGCAAAGCTTCCGGGATCAACTACGAGCAGTACTTC	CASKASGINYEQYF
TRBV6-1	15	TRBJ2-7	.	.	TGTGCCAGCTATAGCCGGTCTTTAAGTTTCTACGAGCAGTACTTC	CASYSRSLSFYEQYF
TRBV11-3	13	TRBJ2-3	once	.	TGTGCCAGCAGCCCGGACAACACAGATACGCAGTATTTT	CASSPDNTDTQYF
TRBV27	12	TRBJ2-3	.	.	TGTGCCAGCAGACGGGCGACAGATACGCAGTATTTT	CASRRATDTQYF
TRBV29-1	13	TRBJ2-1	.	.	TGCAGCGTGGCGGGACAGCGTTACAATGAGCAGTTCTTC	CSVAGQRYNEQFF
TRBV9	15	TRBJ2-1	.	.	TGTGCCAGCGGACGCGGGCTGTCCTCCTACAATGAGCAGTTCTTC	CASGRGLSSYNEQFF
TRBV9	18	TRBJ2-1	.	TRBD2	TGTGCCAGCAGCGCGGGACTAGCCTACTCGTCTACGTACAATGAGCAGTTCTTC	CASSAGLAYSSTYNEQFF
TRBV7-8	15	TRBJ1-1	.	.	TGTGCCAGCAGCTTATCCGCGGTGTTGGGCACTGAAGCTTTCTTT	CASSLSAVLGTEAFF
TRBV6-5	12	TRBJ2-3	.	.	TGTGCCAGCGTGGGGGGCACAGATACGCAGTATTTT	CASVGGTDTQYF
TRBV30	17	TRBJ2-1	.	.	TGTGCCTGGAGTGTTAGGCTAGTGGCGGATACTTACAATGAGCAGTTCTTC	CAWSVRLVADTYNEQFF
TRBV6-5	12	TRBJ2-2	.	.	TGTGCCAGCAGTGAACAACCCGGGGAGCTGTTTTTT	CASSEQPGELFF